This TCR beta chain was recorded in a study of cytomegalovirus exposure and HLA in healthy donors. PCR was performed using 60 Vbeta and 13 Jbeta primers. Sequencing used immunoSEQ multiplex PCR; TCRdb keeps in-frame clones, though not all of them. The data show about 130,000 clones, with 15% to 20% seen just once and approximately 2.9% held by the top ten. The ends were cut back, 6 bases at V and 5 bases at J, with 4 bases in the middle. Germline values: CDR1 MNHEY, CDR2 SMNVEV (reference sequence). CDR3 length: 10 residues. Sequencing was performed on PBMCs. This TCR derives from a female donor in good health and CMV-seropositive. The chain recombines TRBV27 with TRBJ1-2, with D hard to call. The CDR3, as DNA: TGTGCCAGCAGGTATTATGGCTACACCTTC. Translating gives CASRYYGYTF.